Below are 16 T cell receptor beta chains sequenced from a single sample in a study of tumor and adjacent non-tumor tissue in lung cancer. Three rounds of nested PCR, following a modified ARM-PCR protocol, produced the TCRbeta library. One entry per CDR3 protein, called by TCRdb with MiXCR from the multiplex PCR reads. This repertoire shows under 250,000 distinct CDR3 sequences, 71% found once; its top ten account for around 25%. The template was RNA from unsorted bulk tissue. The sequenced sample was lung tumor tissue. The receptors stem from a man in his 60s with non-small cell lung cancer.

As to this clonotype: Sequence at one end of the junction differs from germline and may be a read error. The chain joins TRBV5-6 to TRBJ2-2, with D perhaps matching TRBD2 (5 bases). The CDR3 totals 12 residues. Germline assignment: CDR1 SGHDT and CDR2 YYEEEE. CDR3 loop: CASSLRSGVLFF. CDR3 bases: TGTGCCAGCAGCTTGCGATCCGGGGTGCTGTTTTTT. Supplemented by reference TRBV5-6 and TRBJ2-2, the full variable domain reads DAGVTQSPTHLIKTRGQQVTLRCSPKSGHDTVSWYQQALGQGPQFIFQYYEEEERQRGNFPDRFSGHQFPNYSSELNVNALLLGDSALYLCASSLRSGVLFFGEGSRLTVL.

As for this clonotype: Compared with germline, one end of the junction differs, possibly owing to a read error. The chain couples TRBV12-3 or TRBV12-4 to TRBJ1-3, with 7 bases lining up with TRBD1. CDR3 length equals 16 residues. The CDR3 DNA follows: TGTGCCAGCGGGCGACAGGGCAAGATCTCTGGAAACACCATACATTTT. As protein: CASGRQGKISGNTIHF.

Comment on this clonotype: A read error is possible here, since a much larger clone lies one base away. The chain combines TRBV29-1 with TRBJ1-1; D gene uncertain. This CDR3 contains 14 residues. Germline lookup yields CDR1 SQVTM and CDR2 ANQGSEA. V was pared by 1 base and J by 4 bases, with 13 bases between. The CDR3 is CSVEVIAVGTEAFF. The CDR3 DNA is TGCAGCGTTGAAGTGATAGCGGTCGGCACTGAAGCTTTCTTT. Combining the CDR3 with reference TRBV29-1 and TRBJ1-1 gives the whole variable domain SAVISQKPSRDICQRGTSLTIQCQVDSQVTMMFWYRQQPGQSLTLIATANQGSEATYESGFVIDKFPISRPNLTFSTLTVSNMSPEDSSIYLCSVEVIAVGTEAFFGQGTRLTVV.

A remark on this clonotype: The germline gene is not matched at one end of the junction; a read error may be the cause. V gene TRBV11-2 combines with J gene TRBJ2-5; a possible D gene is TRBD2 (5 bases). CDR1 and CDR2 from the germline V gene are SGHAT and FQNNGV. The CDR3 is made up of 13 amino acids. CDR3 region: CTSSLAPQETQYF. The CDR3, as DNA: TGTACCAGCAGCTTAGCGCCGCAAGAGACCCAGTACTTC.

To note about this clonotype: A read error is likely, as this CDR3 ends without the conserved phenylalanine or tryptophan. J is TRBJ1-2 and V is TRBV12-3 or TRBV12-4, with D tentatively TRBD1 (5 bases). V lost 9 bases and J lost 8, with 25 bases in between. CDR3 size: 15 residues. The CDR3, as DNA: TGTGCCAGTATGCGCGGGGCCCTCCTCTCAGGCGGCTACACCATC. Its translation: CASMRGALLSGGYTI.

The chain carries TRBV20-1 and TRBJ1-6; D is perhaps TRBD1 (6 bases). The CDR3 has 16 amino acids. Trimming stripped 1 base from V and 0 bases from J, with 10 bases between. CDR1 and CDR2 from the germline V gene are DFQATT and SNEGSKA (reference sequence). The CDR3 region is CSARGVTGSYNSPLHF. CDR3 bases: TGCAGTGCTAGAGGCGTGACAGGCTCCTATAATTCACCCCTCCACTTT.

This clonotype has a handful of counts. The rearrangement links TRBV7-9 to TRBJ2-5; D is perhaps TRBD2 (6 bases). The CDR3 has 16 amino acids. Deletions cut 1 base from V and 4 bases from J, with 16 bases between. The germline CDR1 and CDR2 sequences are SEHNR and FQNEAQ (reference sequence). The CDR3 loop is CASSLDLAGRIETQYF. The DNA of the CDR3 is TGTGCCAGCAGCTTAGATTTGGCAGGGAGGATAGAGACCCAGTACTTC. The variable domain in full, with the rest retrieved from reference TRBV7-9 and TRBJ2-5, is DTGVSQNPRHKITKRGQNVTFRCDPISEHNRLYWYRQTLGQGPEFLTYFQNEAQLEKSRLLSDRFSAERPKGSFSTLEIQRTEQGDSAMYLCASSLDLAGRIETQYFGPGTRLLVL.

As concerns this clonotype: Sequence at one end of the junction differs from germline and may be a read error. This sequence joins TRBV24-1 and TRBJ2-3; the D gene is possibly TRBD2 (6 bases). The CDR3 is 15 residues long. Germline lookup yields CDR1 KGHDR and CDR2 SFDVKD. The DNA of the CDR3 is TGTGCCACCAGTGAGGCGGACTATAGCACAGTTACGCAGTATTTT. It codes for CATSEADYSTVTQYF.

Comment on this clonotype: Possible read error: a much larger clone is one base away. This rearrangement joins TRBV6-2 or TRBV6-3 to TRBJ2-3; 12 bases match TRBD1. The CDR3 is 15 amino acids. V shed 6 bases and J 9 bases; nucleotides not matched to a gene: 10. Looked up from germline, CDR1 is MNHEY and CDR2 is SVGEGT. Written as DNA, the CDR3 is TGTGCCAGCAGGGATCCGGGACAGGGGGCCCTAACGCAGTATTTT. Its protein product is CASRDPGQGALTQYF.

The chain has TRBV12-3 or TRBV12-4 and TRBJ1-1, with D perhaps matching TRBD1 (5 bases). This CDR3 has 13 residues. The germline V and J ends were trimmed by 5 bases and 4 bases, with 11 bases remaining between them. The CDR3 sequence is CASSLWRGTEAFF. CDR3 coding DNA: TGTGCCAGCAGTCTGTGGAGGGGCACTGAAGCTTTCTTT.

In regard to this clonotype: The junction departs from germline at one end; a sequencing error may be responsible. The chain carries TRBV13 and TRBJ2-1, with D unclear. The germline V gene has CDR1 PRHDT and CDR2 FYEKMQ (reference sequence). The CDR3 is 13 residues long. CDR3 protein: CASTLVDYNEQFF. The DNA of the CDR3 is TGTGCCAGCACCTTAGTGGACTACAATGAGCAGTTCTTC.

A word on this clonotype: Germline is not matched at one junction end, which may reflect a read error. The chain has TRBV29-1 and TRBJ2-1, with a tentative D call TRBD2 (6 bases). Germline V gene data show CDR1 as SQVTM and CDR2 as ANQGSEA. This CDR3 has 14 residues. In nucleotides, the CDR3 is TGCAGCGTTGGGGGGATAGGGAACGGGGGTGAGCCGTTCTTC. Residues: CSVGGIGNGGEPFF.

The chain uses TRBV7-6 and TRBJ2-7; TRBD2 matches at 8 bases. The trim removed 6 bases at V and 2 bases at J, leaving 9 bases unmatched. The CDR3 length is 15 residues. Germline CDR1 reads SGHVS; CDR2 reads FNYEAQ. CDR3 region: CASSQLAARTYEQYF. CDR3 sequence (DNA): TGTGCCAGCAGTCAACTAGCGGCCAGAACCTACGAGCAGTACTTC. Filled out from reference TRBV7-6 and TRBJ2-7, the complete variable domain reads GAGVSQSPRYKVTKRGQDVALRCDPISGHVSLYWYRQALGQGPEFLTYFNYEAQQDKSGLPNDRFSAERPEGSISTLTIQRTEQRDSAMYRCASSQLAARTYEQYFGPGTRLTVT.

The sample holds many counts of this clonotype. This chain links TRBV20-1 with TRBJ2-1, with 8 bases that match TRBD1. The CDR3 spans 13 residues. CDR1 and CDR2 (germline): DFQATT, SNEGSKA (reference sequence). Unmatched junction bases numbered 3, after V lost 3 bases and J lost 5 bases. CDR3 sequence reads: CSASRGLNNEQFF. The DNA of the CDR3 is TGCAGTGCTAGCAGGGGGCTGAACAATGAGCAGTTCTTC.

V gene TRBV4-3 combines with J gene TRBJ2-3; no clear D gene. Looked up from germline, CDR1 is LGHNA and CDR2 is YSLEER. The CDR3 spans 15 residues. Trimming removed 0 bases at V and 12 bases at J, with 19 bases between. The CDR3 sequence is CASSQENSRTDAQYF. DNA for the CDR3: TGCGCCAGCAGCCAAGAGAATTCTCGCACAGATGCCCAGTATTTT.

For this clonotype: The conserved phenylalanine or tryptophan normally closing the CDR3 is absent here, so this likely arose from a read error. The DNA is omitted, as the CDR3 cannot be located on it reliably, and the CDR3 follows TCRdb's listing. The CDR3 loop is CASSQDSGVPYEKYY. The chain links TRBV4-2 to TRBJ2-7; TRBD2 is taken as the D call from the table, unchecked against the DNA. CDR1 and CDR2 from the germline V gene are LGHNA and YNFKEQ. Inclusive of both ends, the CDR3 amounts to 15 amino acids.